The next 19 T cell receptor beta chains were all read from a single sample in a study of blood T cell repertoires in COVID-19. Using immunoSEQ multiplex PCR, the repertoire was profiled, and TCRdb retains in-frame clones only, with some absent. The profile covers about 210,000 clones, with around nine tenths appearing a single time and around 3% taken by the ten largest. Sequences were obtained from peripheral blood. Source of these receptors: a man aged 55-75 years with acute or convalescent COVID-19.

CDR3 protein: CASSSFRRGRNTGELFF. In DNA form, the CDR3 reads TGCGCCAGCAGCTCTTTTCGGAGGGGGCGCAACACCGGGGAGCTGTTTTTT. The genes are TRBV5-1 and TRBJ2-2; D may be TRBD1 (7 bases). The length of the CDR3 is 17 residues. V lost 3 bases and J 2 bases, leaving 17 bases between the germline ends. Per germline, CDR1 SGHRS and CDR2 YFSETQ.

This clone was detected only once. V usage is TRBV7-9 and J usage is TRBJ1-3, with D uncertain. The germline gives CDR1 SEHNR, CDR2 FQNEAQ (reference sequence). The length of the CDR3 is 13 residues. The V gene lost 1 base and the J gene lost 3 bases, with 4 bases spanning the gap. The CDR3 loop is CASSLGSGNTIYF. CDR3 bases: TGTGCCAGCAGCTTAGGCAGTGGAAACACCATATATTTT. The variable domain in full, completed from reference TRBV7-9 and TRBJ1-3, reads DTGVSQNPRHKITKRGQNVTFRCDPISEHNRLYWYRQTLGQGPEFLTYFQNEAQLEKSRLLSDRFSAERPKGSFSTLEIQRTEQGDSAMYLCASSLGSGNTIYFGEGSWLTVV.

V gene TRBV4-1 combines with J gene TRBJ2-5, with TRBD2 identical over 7 bases. CDR1 is MGHRA, CDR2 YSYEKL, per germline. CDR3 length: 18 amino acids. V lost 0 bases and J lost 2; bases outside the gene matches: 12. Written as DNA, the CDR3 is TGCGCCAGCAGCCAAGAATTCAGGGCTAGCGGAGTTCAAGAGACCCAGTACTTC. The encoded protein is CASSQEFRASGVQETQYF.

The genes are TRBV6-8 and TRBJ2-3; D not certain. Germline CDR1 MNHGY, CDR2 SAAAGT. This CDR3 has 14 amino acids. Between the trimmed V and J ends, which lost 6 bases and 4 bases, there was a span of 14 bases. Here the CDR3 reads CASSPTGPPDTQYF. For the CDR3, the DNA is TGTGCCAGCAGCCCCACCGGTCCCCCAGATACGCAGTATTTT.

The V and J genes are TRBV7-2 and TRBJ2-7; TRBD1 agrees at 8 bases. CDR1 is SGHTA and CDR2 is FQGNSA in the germline V gene. This CDR3 comprises 15 residues. Trimming at V came to 5 bases and at J to 2 bases, leaving 8 bases not matched to a gene. CDR3: CASSPEDRVTYEQYF. CDR3 nucleotides: TGTGCCAGCAGCCCCGAGGACAGGGTTACCTACGAGCAGTACTTC.

This chain connects TRBV10-3 to TRBJ2-5; D gene uncertain. V lost 4 bases, J lost 2 bases, and 2 bases lay in between. Germline V gene data show CDR1 as ENHRY and CDR2 as SYGVKD. CDR3 length: 11 amino acids. The CDR3 region is CAISAQETQYF. In DNA form, the CDR3 reads TGTGCCATCAGTGCTCAAGAGACCCAGTACTTC.

This chain joins TRBV19 and TRBJ1-2; D gene unclear. V was trimmed by 4 bases and J by 0 bases, leaving 9 bases between them. The CDR3 is made up of 14 amino acids. In germline, CDR1 is LNHDA, CDR2 SQIVND (reference sequence). CDR3 sequence reads: CASSRLNANYGYTF. The CDR3 DNA reads as TGTGCCAGTAGTAGACTGAATGCTAACTATGGCTACACCTTC.

The chain links TRBV4-1 to TRBJ2-3; 8 bases align to TRBD2. With 3 bases clipped from V and 4 bases from J, the junction kept 6 bases outside the gene matches. CDR1 is MGHRA, CDR2 YSYEKL, per germline. The CDR3 spans 15 residues. The CDR3 spells CASSHSGGAPDTQYF. The CDR3 coding sequence is TGCGCCAGCAGCCATTCCGGGGGGGCCCCAGATACGCAGTATTTT.

The V call is TRBV28, the J call TRBJ2-1; 13 nucleotides match TRBD2. After removal of 2 bases from V and 3 bases from J, the junction contained 7 bases not matched to a gene. The CDR3 sequence is 18 residues long. Germline lookup yields CDR1 MDHEN and CDR2 SYDVKM. In nucleotides, the CDR3 is TGTGCCAGCAGTTTACTGCGCCGACTAGCGGGGGGCTACAATGAGCAGTTCTTC. Translated: CASSLLRRLAGGYNEQFF.

This sequence joins TRBV27 and TRBJ1-1; D remains ambiguous. The CDR3 is made up of 14 amino acids. Germline lookup yields CDR1 MNHEY and CDR2 SMNVEV (reference sequence). Trimming took 0 bases from V and 4 from J, leaving 9 bases between them. CDR3 nucleotide sequence: TGTGCCAGCAGTTTATCGGCGGTGGGCACTGAAGCTTTCTTT. This translates into CASSLSAVGTEAFF.

The chain uses TRBV3-1 (or the pseudogene TRBV3-2) and TRBJ2-1; D possibly corresponds to TRBD1 (6 bases). Germline V gene lookup returns CDR1 LGHDT and CDR2 YNNKEL (reference sequence). The CDR3 sequence is 17 residues long. V lost 3 bases and J lost 0, with 15 bases in between. The CDR3 DNA follows: TGTGCCAGCAGCCAGACCGGGACACGTAGCTCCTACAATGAGCAGTTCTTC. This sequence encodes CASSQTGTRSSYNEQFF.

The chain combines TRBV7-3 with TRBJ2-7; the match to TRBD1 covers 8 bases. In germline, CDR1 is SGHTA, CDR2 FQGTGA. V lost 4 bases and J lost 6; bases outside the gene matches: 14. CDR3 size: 16 residues. The DNA for the CDR3 is TGTGCCAGCAGCTCCGGGACAGGTCCCGTAGGCGGCGAGCAGTACTTC. Protein product: CASSSGTGPVGGEQYF.

The chain carries TRBV25-1 and TRBJ1-3; D remains ambiguous. Germline V lookup: CDR1 MGHDK, CDR2 SYGVNS. The CDR3 is 13 amino acids. The V end was cut by 7 bases, the J end by 0 bases, with 7 bases between. The CDR3 region is CASKSSSGNTIYF. Here the CDR3 DNA reads TGTGCCAGCAAAAGTAGCTCTGGAAACACCATATATTTT.

This chain joins TRBV5-4 and TRBJ2-7, with 12 bases aligning to TRBD1. Trimming took 2 bases from V and 6 from J; bases not matched to a gene: 6. The CDR3 is 15 amino acids. Germline CDR1 is SGHNT and CDR2 is YYREEE (reference sequence). The CDR3 reads CASSFSGTGGAEQYF. The CDR3 DNA reads TGTGCCAGCAGCTTTTCCGGGACAGGGGGCGCCGAGCAGTACTTC.

This clone was seen just once. This sequence joins TRBV4-1 and TRBJ1-2, with D unresolved. Trimming shortened V by 1 base and J by 8 bases, and 11 bases separated the two germline ends. CDR1 is MGHRA and CDR2 is YSYEKL in the germline V gene. The CDR3 runs 13 residues. The CDR3 loop is CASSQVGAYGYTF. The CDR3 DNA follows: TGCGCCAGCAGCCAAGTTGGAGCCTACGGCTACACCTTC.

V is TRBV19 and J is TRBJ1-2, with TRBD1 matching over 7 bases. From germline, CDR1 is LNHDA and CDR2 SQIVND (reference sequence). Trimming removed 5 bases from V and 4 bases from J; junction bases left unmatched: 10. CDR3 length: 15 amino acids. CDR3 coding DNA: TGTGCCAGTAGTCGTAGGCAGGGGGGAGTCTATGGCTACACCTTC. Translation: CASSRRQGGVYGYTF. Filled out from reference TRBV19 and TRBJ1-2, the complete variable domain reads DGGITQSPKYLFRKEGQNVTLSCEQNLNHDAMYWYRQDPGQGLRLIYYSQIVNDFQKGDIAEGYSVSREKKESFPLTVTSAQKNPTAFYLCASSRRQGGVYGYTFGSGTRLTVV.

V is TRBV9 and J is TRBJ2-1; 7 bases agree with TRBD2. Germline V gene data show CDR1 as SGDLS and CDR2 as YYNGEE. The CDR3 contains 18 residues. The V gene end was trimmed by 4 bases and the J gene end by 5 bases; junction bases not matched to a gene: 18. Here the CDR3 DNA reads TGTGCCAGCAGCTCCCGACTAGCCGGGGCGGTCCCTCACAATGAGCAGTTCTTC. Translation: CASSSRLAGAVPHNEQFF. The full variable domain, in which reference TRBV9 and TRBJ2-1 provide the parts outside the CDR3, is DSGVTQTPKHLITATGQRVTLRCSPRSGDLSVYWYQQSLDQGLQFLIQYYNGEERAKGNILERFSAQQFPDLHSELNLSSLELGDSALYFCASSSRLAGAVPHNEQFFGPGTRLTVL.

J is TRBJ2-7 and V is TRBV12-5, with a weak D call TRBD1 (5 bases). The CDR3 length is 15 residues. Germline CDR1 and CDR2: LGHNT and FRNRAP. Trimming cost V 6 bases and J 0 bases, with 15 bases left between them. CDR3 residues: CASGKTGDGSYEQYF. The CDR3 DNA follows: TGTGCTAGTGGCAAAACAGGAGATGGCTCCTACGAGCAGTACTTC.

The genes are TRBV6-1 and TRBJ2-1; 12 positions match TRBD2. With 4 bases clipped from V and 7 bases from J, the junction kept 8 bases outside the gene matches. Germline V gives CDR1 MNHNS, CDR2 SASEGT. This CDR3 has 16 amino acids. Written as DNA, the CDR3 is TGTGCCAGCAGTGCTACTAGCGGGGGGATCGCTAATGAGCAGTTCTTC. Its protein is CASSATSGGIANEQFF.